These T cell receptor beta chains were read from a single sample in a study of T cells in Graves' hyperthyroidism and ophthalmopathy. TCRdb reprocessed the multiplex PCR reads with MiXCR, giving one entry per CDR3 protein. Here the sample spans around 700,000 distinct CDR3 sequences, 15% to 20% being singletons. Sample: blood. The receptors were gathered from a woman in her forties or fifties with Graves' hyperthyroidism that later progressed to Graves' ophthalmopathy. CDR3s include the opening cysteine and the closing phenylalanine or tryptophan. A D gene is named only where the DNA matches it firmly. Expanded clones get a size class; other rows say once, few or many, or leave the size out.

TGTGCCAGCAGTTTGACAGGGTCTAAATCACCCCTCCACTTT CASSLTGSKSPLHF TRBJ1-6 TRBV12-3/TRBV12-4 TRBD1 many
TGCGCCAGCAGCCATCTAGGGCAGGGGCCAAAGACCCAGTACTTC CASSHLGQGPKTQYF TRBJ2-5 TRBV4-1 - -
TGCGCCAGCAGCCGCATGCAGGGGCGACCTCGTGAAAAACTGTTTTTT CASSRMQGRPREKLFF TRBJ1-4 TRBV4-1 - few
TGTGCCAGCAGCTTAGGGGACAGGGTTGGCTATGGCTACACCTTC CASSLGDRVGYGYTF TRBJ1-2 TRBV13 TRBD1 many
TGTGCCAGCTCACCACAGTCCCCATATGGCTACACCTTC CASSPQSPYGYTF TRBJ1-2 TRBV18 - many
TGCAGCGTCCGCCCCGGGTCAGAGAACACTGAAGCTTTCTTT CSVRPGSENTEAFF TRBJ1-1 TRBV29-1 - many
TGTGCCAGCAGACGCCGGGACTCGCCCTACGAGCAGTACTTC CASRRRDSPYEQYF TRBJ2-7 TRBV6-1 - -
TGTGCCAGCAGCTTAGAAGGGGTACCAACTAATGAAAAACTGTTTTTT CASSLEGVPTNEKLFF TRBJ1-4 TRBV11-2 - many
TGCGCCAGCTCGGCAGGGGCCATGTTCGGCGTTCAGTACTTC CASSAGAMFGVQYF TRBJ2-4 TRBV5-1 - many
TGCAGTGCCCCAATTCGGGGCACAGACTACGAGCAGTACTTC CSAPIRGTDYEQYF TRBJ2-7 TRBV20-1 - many
TGTGCCAGCAGTGATGAGGGAAACTATGGCTACACCTTC CASSDEGNYGYTF TRBJ1-2 TRBV2 - many
TGTGCCAGCAGTTACATCCACTCTGGAAACACCATATATTTT CASSYIHSGNTIYF TRBJ1-3 TRBV6-2/TRBV6-3 - few
TGCGCCAGCAGCCAAGCCGGGACAGGGAACTATGGCTACACCTTC CASSQAGTGNYGYTF TRBJ1-2 TRBV4-1 TRBD1 few
TGTGCCAGCAGTTCCCGGACTCTACTAGCGGGGGGGCCCCAGGAGGCCCAGTACTTC CASSSRTLLAGGPQEAQYF TRBJ2-5 TRBV12-3/TRBV12-4 TRBD2 few
TGTGCCAGCAGCTTAGCCACTTACCCCCCTAGGGGGGCCCTTGGCGGGGGGAGATACAATGAGCAGTTCTTC CASSLATYPPRGALGGGRYNEQFF TRBJ2-1 TRBV7-9 TRBD2 -
TGCGCCAGCAGCTTCGAGGTTAGCCTCCAAGATACGCAGTATTTT CASSFEVSLQDTQYF TRBJ2-3 TRBV4-1 - few
TGTGCCAGTATAACCCCTCTGGACACTGAAGCTTTCTTT CASITPLDTEAFF TRBJ1-1 TRBV19 - -
TGTGCCAGCAGCCCAGACATGATTAATTCACCCCTCCACTTT CASSPDMINSPLHF TRBJ1-6 TRBV3-1 - many
TGCAGCGTGAAAACCGGGACGGTCTCCTACAATGAGCAGTTCTTC CSVKTGTVSYNEQFF TRBJ2-1 TRBV29-1 - few
TGTGCCAGTAGCGACAATACAGTTAACTCTGGGGCCAACGTCCTGACTTTC CASSDNTVNSGANVLTF TRBJ2-6 TRBV19 - -
TGTGCCAGCATGCGTCTGGGCGGAAAGAACACTGAAGCTTTCTTT CASMRLGGKNTEAFF TRBJ1-1 TRBV27 - few
TGCGCCAGCAGCCAAGAGAGGCCCAGCGAGAAGCAGTACTTC CASSQERPSEKQYF TRBJ2-7 TRBV4-1 - -
TGTGCCAGCAGCGTCGGCTACTCCTATAATTCACCCCTCCACTTT CASSVGYSYNSPLHF TRBJ1-6 TRBV9 - few